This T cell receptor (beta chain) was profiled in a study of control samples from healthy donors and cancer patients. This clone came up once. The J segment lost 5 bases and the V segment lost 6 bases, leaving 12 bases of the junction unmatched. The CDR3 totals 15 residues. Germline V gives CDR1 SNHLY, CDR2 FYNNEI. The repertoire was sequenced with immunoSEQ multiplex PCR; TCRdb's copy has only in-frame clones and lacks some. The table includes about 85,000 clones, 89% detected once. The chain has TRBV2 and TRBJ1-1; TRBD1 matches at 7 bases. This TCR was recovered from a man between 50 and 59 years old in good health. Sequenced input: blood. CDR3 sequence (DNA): TGTGCCAGCAGACCTGACAGGGCTGATGGAACTGAAGCTTTCTTT. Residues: CASRPDRADGTEAFF.